The sequence of this T cell receptor beta chain was determined in a study of identical twins. TCRdb reprocessed the 5' RACE reads via MiXCR and lists one record per CDR3 protein. The repertoire includes about 1.7 million distinct CDR3 sequences, less than 40% of them detected once, and over 0.25% sits in the top ten. For this clonotype: Its antigen is currently unknown.

V lost 4 bases and J lost 0, with 16 bases in between. This CDR3 is built from 17 residues. The germline CDR1 and CDR2 sequences are MGHDK and SYGVNS. General observations from the study: There is a chance that invariant MAIT and iNKT cells partially muddied zero-insertion analyses. Rather than following the same donors, the conclusions depended on cross-sectional statistical analysis. The degree of excess twin sharing was weaker in beta out-of-frame sequences.

The sequenced sample was cord blood. The receptor's source is a newborn girl in good health. V gene TRBV25-1 combines with J gene TRBJ1-5; D unclear. CDR3 loop: CASSGTLGPNSNQPQHF. CDR3 bases: TGTGCCAGCAGTGGGACTCTCGGGCCCAATAGCAATCAGCCCCAGCATTTT.